Reported below is one T cell receptor beta chain. Its antigen remains unknown. These data originate in a study of CXCR3-negative and CXCR3-positive naive CD8 T cells. The study's findings and limits: Whereas both naive subsets had comparably high diversity, memory CD8+ cells had much lower diversity. Post-cryopreservation CXCR3 expression was partly diminished, and the bulk of assays employed fresh PBMCs.

Through 5' RACE with UMI labels, the TRB cDNA libraries were prepared. TCRdb re-called the 5' RACE reads; every CDR3 protein appears as one record, without DNA. Recorded here are around 40,000 distinct CDR3 sequences; the top ten clones represent under 15%. The CDR3 sequence is 14 residues long. This sequence joins TRBV12-3 or TRBV12-4 and TRBJ2-1; the TCRdb D gene call, TRBD2, has no DNA to confirm it. Sequencing was performed on memory CD8+ T cells from blood. The clonotype comes from a human donor in good health. Some clones in this sample may be carry-over from other donors' samples. CDR3 region: CASSGTSGGYEQFF.